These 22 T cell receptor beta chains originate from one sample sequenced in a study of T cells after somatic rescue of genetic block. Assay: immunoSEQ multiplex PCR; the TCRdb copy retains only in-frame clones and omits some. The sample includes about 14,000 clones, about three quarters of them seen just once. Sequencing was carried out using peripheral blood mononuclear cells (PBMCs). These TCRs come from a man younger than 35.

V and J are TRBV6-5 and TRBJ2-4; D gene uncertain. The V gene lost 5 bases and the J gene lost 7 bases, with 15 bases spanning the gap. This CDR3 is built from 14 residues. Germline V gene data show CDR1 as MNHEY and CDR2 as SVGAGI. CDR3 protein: CASSQAKGKNIQYF. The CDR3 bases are TGTGCCAGCAGTCAGGCCAAGGGAAAGAACATTCAGTACTTC.

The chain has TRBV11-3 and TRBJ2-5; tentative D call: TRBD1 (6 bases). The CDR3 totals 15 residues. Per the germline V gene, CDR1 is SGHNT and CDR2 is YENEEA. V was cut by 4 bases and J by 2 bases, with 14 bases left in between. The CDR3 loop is CASSSGRGPQETQYF. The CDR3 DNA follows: TGTGCCAGCAGCTCGGGCAGGGGCCCGCAAGAGACCCAGTACTTC.

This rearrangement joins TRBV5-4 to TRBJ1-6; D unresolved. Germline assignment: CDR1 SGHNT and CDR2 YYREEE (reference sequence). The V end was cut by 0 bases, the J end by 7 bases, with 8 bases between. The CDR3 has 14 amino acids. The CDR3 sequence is CASSLGGPNSPLHF. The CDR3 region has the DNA TGTGCCAGCAGCTTGGGGGGTCCAAATTCACCCCTCCACTTT. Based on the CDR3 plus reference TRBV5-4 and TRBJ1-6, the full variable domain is ETGVTQSPTHLIKTRGQQVTLRCSSQSGHNTVSWYQQALGQGPQFIFQYYREEENGRGNFPPRFSGLQFPNYSSELNVNALELDDSALYLCASSLGGPNSPLHFGNGTRLTVT.

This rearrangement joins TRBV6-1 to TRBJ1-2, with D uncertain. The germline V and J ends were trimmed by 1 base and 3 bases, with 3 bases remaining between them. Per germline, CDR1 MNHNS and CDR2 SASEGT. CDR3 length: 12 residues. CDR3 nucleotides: TGTGCCAGCAGTGAAGGATACTATGGCTACACCTTC. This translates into CASSEGYYGYTF.

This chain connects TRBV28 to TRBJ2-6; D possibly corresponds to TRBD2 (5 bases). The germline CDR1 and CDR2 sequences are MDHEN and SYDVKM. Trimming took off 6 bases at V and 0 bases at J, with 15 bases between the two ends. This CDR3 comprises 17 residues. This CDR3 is CASSWPGFGSGANVLTF. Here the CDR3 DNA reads TGTGCCAGCAGCTGGCCGGGATTCGGCTCTGGGGCCAACGTCCTGACTTTC.

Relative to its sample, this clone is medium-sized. CDR3 amino acids: CSASRAETQYF. The CDR3 region has the DNA TGCAGTGCTAGCAGGGCGGAGACCCAGTACTTC. The V gene is TRBV20-1, the J gene TRBJ2-5; tentative D call: TRBD1 (5 bases). This CDR3 contains 11 residues. The V end lost 3 bases, the J end lost 5 bases, and 7 bases lay between the germline ends. Germline V gene data show CDR1 as DFQATT and CDR2 as SNEGSKA (reference sequence).

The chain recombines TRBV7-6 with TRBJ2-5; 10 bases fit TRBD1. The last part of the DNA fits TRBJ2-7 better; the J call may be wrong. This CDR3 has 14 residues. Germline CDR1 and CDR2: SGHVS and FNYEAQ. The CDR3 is CASSFPGQGIEQYF. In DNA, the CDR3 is TGTGCCAGCAGCTTTCCGGGACAGGGGATCGAGCAGTACTTC.

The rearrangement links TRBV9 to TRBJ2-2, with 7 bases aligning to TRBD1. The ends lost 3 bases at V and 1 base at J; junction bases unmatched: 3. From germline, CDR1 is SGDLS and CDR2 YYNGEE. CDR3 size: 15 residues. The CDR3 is CASSERQGNTGELFF. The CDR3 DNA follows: TGTGCCAGCAGCGAGCGACAGGGGAACACCGGGGAGCTGTTTTTT.

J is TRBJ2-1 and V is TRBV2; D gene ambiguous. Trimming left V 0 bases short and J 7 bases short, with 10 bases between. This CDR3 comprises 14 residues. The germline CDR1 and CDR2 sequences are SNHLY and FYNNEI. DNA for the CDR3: TGTGCCAGCAGTGAAGCGCAGCCGCTTAATGAGCAGTTCTTC. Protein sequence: CASSEAQPLNEQFF.

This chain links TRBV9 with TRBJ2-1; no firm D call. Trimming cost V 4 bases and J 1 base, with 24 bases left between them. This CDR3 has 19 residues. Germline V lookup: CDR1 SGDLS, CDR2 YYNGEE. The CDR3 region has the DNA TGTGCCAGCAGCTATTGGGCCCCATATAGGTCCGCATCCTACAATGAGCAGTTCTTC. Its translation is CASSYWAPYRSASYNEQFF.

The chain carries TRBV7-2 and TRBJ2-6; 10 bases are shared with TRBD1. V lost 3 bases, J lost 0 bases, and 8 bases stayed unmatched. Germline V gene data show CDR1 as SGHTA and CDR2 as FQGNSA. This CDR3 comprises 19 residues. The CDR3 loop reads CASSLGQGFSLSGANVLTF. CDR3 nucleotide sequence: TGTGCCAGCAGCTTGGGACAGGGGTTTTCCCTCTCTGGGGCCAACGTCCTGACTTTC.

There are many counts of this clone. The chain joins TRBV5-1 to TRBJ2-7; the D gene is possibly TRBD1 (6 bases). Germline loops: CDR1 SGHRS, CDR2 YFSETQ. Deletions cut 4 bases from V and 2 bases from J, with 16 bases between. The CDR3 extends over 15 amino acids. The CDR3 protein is CASSPAPGQTYEQYF. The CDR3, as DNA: TGCGCCAGCAGCCCGGCTCCGGGACAAACCTACGAGCAGTACTTC.

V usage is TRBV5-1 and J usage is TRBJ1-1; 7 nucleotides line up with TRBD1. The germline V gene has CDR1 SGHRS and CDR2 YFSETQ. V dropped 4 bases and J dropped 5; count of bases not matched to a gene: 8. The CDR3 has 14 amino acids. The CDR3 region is CASSPRQGRTEAFF. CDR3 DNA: TGCGCCAGCAGCCCTCGACAGGGAAGGACTGAAGCTTTCTTT.

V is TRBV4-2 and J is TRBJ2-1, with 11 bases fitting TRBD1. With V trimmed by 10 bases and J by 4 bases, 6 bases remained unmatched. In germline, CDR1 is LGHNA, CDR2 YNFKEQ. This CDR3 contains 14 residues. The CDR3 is CATSGTGGYNEQFF. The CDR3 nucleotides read TGTGCCACCTCCGGGACAGGGGGTTACAATGAGCAGTTCTTC.

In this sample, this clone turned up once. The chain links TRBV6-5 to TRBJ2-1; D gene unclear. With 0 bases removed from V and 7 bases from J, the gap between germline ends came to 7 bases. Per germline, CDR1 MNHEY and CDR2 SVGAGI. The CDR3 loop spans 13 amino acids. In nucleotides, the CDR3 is TGTGCCAGCAGTTACTCGGGCCCAAATGAGCAGTTCTTC. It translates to CASSYSGPNEQFF.

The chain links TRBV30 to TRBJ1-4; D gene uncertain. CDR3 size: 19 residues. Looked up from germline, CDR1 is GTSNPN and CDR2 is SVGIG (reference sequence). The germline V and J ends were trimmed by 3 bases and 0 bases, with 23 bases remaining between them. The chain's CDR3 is CAWSASVLLLRATNEKLFF. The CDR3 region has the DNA TGTGCCTGGAGCGCTTCGGTTCTTCTCTTAAGGGCAACTAATGAAAAACTGTTTTTT.

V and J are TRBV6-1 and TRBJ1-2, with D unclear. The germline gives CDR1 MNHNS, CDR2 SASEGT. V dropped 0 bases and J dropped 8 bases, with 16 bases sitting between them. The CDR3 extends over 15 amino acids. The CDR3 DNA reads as TGTGCCAGCAGTGAAGCACCGGGAGTGGACGTCGGCTACACCTTC. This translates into CASSEAPGVDVGYTF.

The CDR3 DNA sequence: TGCGCCAGTTCCCGGGGGGCCTACGAGCAGTACTTC. This encodes CASSRGAYEQYF. The chain links TRBV10-2 to TRBJ2-7, with 7 bases fitting TRBD2. CDR3 length: 12 residues. Germline loops: CDR1 WSHSY, CDR2 SAAADI. Trimming at V came to 9 bases and at J to 2 bases, leaving 4 bases not matched to a gene.

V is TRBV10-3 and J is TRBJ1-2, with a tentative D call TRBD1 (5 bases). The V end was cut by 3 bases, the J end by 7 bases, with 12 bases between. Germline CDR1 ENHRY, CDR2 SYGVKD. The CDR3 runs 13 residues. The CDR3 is CAISDREGSGYTF. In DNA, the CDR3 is TGTGCCATCAGTGACAGGGAGGGGAGTGGCTACACCTTC.

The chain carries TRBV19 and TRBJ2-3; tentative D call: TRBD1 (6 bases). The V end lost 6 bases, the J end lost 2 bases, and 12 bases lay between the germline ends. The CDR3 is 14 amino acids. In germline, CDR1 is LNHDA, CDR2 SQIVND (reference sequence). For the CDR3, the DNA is TGTGCCAGTAGGAAACAGGGTATCACAGATACGCAGTATTTT. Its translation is CASRKQGITDTQYF.

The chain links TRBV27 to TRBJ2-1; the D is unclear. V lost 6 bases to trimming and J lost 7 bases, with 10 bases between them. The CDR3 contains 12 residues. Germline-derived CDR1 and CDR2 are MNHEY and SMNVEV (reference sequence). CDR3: CASSRSGNEQFF. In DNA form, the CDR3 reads TGTGCCAGCAGCCGTAGTGGGAATGAGCAGTTCTTC.

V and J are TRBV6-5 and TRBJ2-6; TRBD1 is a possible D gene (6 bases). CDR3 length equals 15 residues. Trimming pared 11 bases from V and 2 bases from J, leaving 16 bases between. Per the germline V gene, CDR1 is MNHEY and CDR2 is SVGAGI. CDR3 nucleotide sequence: TGTGCCTCACAGGGTGTAAGGGCTGGGGCCAACGTCCTGACTTTC. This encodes CASQGVRAGANVLTF.